These 23 T cell receptor beta chains were all obtained from the same sample, sequenced in a study of shared clonotypes between healthy human individuals. Only in-frame clones appear in the TCRdb table, and some are missing; sequencing was by immunoSEQ multiplex PCR. The sample records 550,000 to 600,000 clones, around 80% being singletons. The sample was PBMCs. All receptors derive from a woman in her thirties or forties in good health. Some clones in this sample may be carry-over from other donors' samples.

This clone was counted between two and nine times. The likely explanation is a read error, given a far larger clone one base away. The sample has other DNA sequences that encode this CDR3 too. The gene calls are TRBV5-1 and TRBJ1-2; D may be TRBD1 (6 bases). Germline CDR1 reads SGHRS; CDR2 reads YFSETQ. The CDR3 runs to 15 residues. The V end lost 5 bases, the J end lost 8 bases, and 22 bases lay between the germline ends. This chain's CDR3 is CASSPLGAGVYGYTF. The CDR3 nucleotides are TGCGCCAGCAGTCCGCTGGGCGCAGGGGTTTACGGCTACACCTTC.

This sequence joins TRBV2 and TRBJ2-1, with 9 nucleotides matching TRBD1. Germline V CDR1 and CDR2: SNHLY, FYNNEI. With 4 bases clipped from V and 2 bases from J, the junction kept 18 bases outside the gene matches. The CDR3 extends over 20 amino acids. CDR3 sequence (DNA): TGTGCCAGCAGTGCAATTACAGGGGGCGAAGTAGTGAGGGCCTACAATGAGCAGTTCTTC. It translates to CASSAITGGEVVRAYNEQFF.

The chain is built from TRBV6-5 and TRBJ2-4; tentatively, D is TRBD1 (7 bases). Trimming took 6 bases from V and 5 from J, leaving 14 bases between them. This CDR3 is built from 14 residues. Germline CDR1 and CDR2: MNHEY and SVGAGI. CDR3 DNA sequence: TGTGCCAGCAGGGCAGGGGGGCCCCAAAACATTCAGTACTTC. Amino acid sequence: CASRAGGPQNIQYF.

This CDR3 is CAITGTVGSGELFF. CDR3 DNA sequence: TGTGCCATCACTGGGACAGTCGGGAGCGGGGAGCTGTTTTTT. The chain uses TRBV10-3 and TRBJ2-2; D might be TRBD1 (7 bases). V was cut by 7 bases and J by 7 bases, with 16 bases left in between. The germline V gene encodes CDR1 ENHRY and CDR2 SYGVKD. The CDR3 is 14 residues long.

This chain links TRBV29-1 with TRBJ2-7, with 9 bases that match TRBD1. The germline V gene encodes CDR1 SQVTM and CDR2 ANQGSEA. The J segment lost 5 bases and the V segment lost 7 bases, leaving 6 bases of the junction unmatched. The CDR3 spans 12 residues. CDR3 DNA sequence: TGCAGCGCGGGACAGGGTTCCCACGAGCAGTACTTC. It is translated as CSAGQGSHEQYF.

This clone was observed a few times. The chain is built from TRBV19 and TRBJ1-4; unclear D gene. Looked up from germline, CDR1 is LNHDA and CDR2 is SQIVND (reference sequence). V lost 7 bases and J 6 bases, leaving 9 bases between the germline ends. This CDR3 spans 12 amino acids. CDR3 in amino acids: CASTQDHEKLFF. Here the CDR3 DNA reads TGTGCCAGTACCCAGGACCATGAAAAACTGTTTTTT.

This clone was detected only a few times. The chain carries TRBV5-4 and TRBJ2-5; D is unresolved. Trimming took off 6 bases at V and 5 bases at J, with 14 bases between the two ends. Germline CDR1 and CDR2: SGHNT and YYREEE (reference sequence). This CDR3 contains 13 residues. This chain's CDR3 is CASTQDARETQYF. The CDR3 region has the DNA TGTGCCAGCACCCAAGACGCACGGGAGACCCAGTACTTC.

The sample holds a few counts of this clone. The chain joins TRBV5-1 to TRBJ2-2; unclear D gene. Deletions cut 4 bases from V and 4 bases from J, with 11 bases between. Germline lookup yields CDR1 SGHRS and CDR2 YFSETQ. There are 14 residues in the CDR3. CDR3 loop: CASSPDLLTGELFF. The CDR3, as DNA: TGCGCCAGCAGCCCGGACCTACTCACCGGGGAGCTGTTTTTT.

V is TRBV19 and J is TRBJ2-1; possible D gene TRBD2, 5 bases. Per the germline V gene, CDR1 is LNHDA and CDR2 is SQIVND (reference sequence). Trimming cost V 8 bases and J 2 bases, with 16 bases left between them. This CDR3 comprises 15 residues. The CDR3 nucleotides read TGTGCCAGTGGTACCGGAGGCGGTACCTACAATGAGCAGTTCTTC. This sequence encodes CASGTGGGTYNEQFF.

The chain employs TRBV29-1 and TRBJ2-5; 7 bases map to TRBD1. The J call may be faulty, since TRBJ2-7 better matches the DNA end. The CDR3 extends over 12 amino acids. In germline, CDR1 is SQVTM, CDR2 ANQGSEA. For the CDR3, the DNA is TGCAGCGTTGAACAGGGGGCCTACGAGCAGTACTTC. Its translation: CSVEQGAYEQYF.

With regard to this clone: The germline gene is not matched at one end of the junction; a read error may be the cause. The chain has TRBV14 and TRBJ2-7, with D perhaps being TRBD1 or TRBD2 (5 bases each). The V gene's germline CDR1 is SGHDN and CDR2 FVKESK. The CDR3 totals 14 residues. For the CDR3, the DNA is TGTGCCAGCAGCCGGCAGGGACGGATCTACAAGCAGTACTTC. It is translated as CASSRQGRIYKQYF.

The chain links TRBV9 to TRBJ2-7, with TRBD2 matching 11 bases. J gave up 6 bases and V 4 bases, and 12 bases lay outside the gene matches. The CDR3 totals 16 residues. The germline CDR1 and CDR2 sequences are SGDLS and YYNGEE. CDR3 in amino acids: CASSPQATSGRGEQYF. The CDR3 nucleotides are TGTGCCAGCAGCCCCCAGGCTACTAGCGGGAGAGGCGAGCAGTACTTC.

The rearrangement joins TRBV5-1 to TRBJ1-2; D is unclear. The V end lost 0 bases, the J end lost 4 bases, and 10 bases lay between the germline ends. Germline V CDR1 and CDR2: SGHRS, YFSETQ. The CDR3 has 14 residues. CDR3: CASSLASDPYGYTF. The CDR3 bases are TGCGCCAGCAGCTTGGCCTCAGATCCCTATGGCTACACCTTC.

The gene calls are TRBV7-3 and TRBJ2-3, with TRBD2 identical over 9 bases. The V segment lost 4 bases and the J segment 2 bases; nucleotides outside the gene matches: 1. The CDR3 extends over 14 amino acids. Germline CDR1 SGHTA, CDR2 FQGTGA. The CDR3 DNA is TGTGCCAGCAGCTCTAGCGGGATCACAGATACGCAGTATTTT. Translation: CASSSSGITDTQYF.

This clone was observed once. J is TRBJ1-4 and V is TRBV2; weak D call: TRBD1 (6 bases). V lost 1 base, J lost 10 bases, and 19 bases lay in between. The CDR3 is 16 amino acids. Germline V CDR1 and CDR2: SNHLY, FYNNEI. The CDR3 reads CASSEVPGTTYGKLFF. The CDR3 DNA reads TGTGCCAGCAGTGAAGTCCCCGGGACAACTTACGGAAAACTGTTTTTT.

This chain uses TRBV27 with TRBJ2-7, with TRBD1 matching over 11 bases. The trim removed 1 base at V and 3 bases at J, leaving 8 bases unmatched. This CDR3 is built from 17 residues. Germline V lookup: CDR1 MNHEY, CDR2 SMNVEV (reference sequence). The CDR3 here is CASSLFWTGGLGYEQYF. As DNA, the CDR3 is TGTGCCAGCAGTTTATTTTGGACAGGGGGCCTGGGCTACGAGCAGTACTTC.

This chain joins TRBV7-9 and TRBJ1-1, with D uncertain. Germline assignment: CDR1 SEHNR and CDR2 FQNEAQ (reference sequence). This CDR3 comprises 14 residues. The V end was cut by 4 bases, the J end by 4 bases, with 13 bases between. As DNA, the CDR3 is TGTGCCAGCAGCTCAGTGGGTCTAGGCACTGAAGCTTTCTTT. It translates to CASSSVGLGTEAFF.

J is TRBJ1-1 and V is TRBV28; maybe TRBD1 (6 bases). The CDR3 has 15 amino acids. V was clipped by 3 bases and J by 0 bases, with 11 bases between them. Germline CDR1 reads MDHEN; CDR2 reads SYDVKM. The CDR3 sequence: CASSLGAPMNTEAFF. The CDR3, as DNA: TGTGCCAGCAGTTTGGGGGCACCTATGAACACTGAAGCTTTCTTT.

This clone was counted ten times or more. The sample carries other DNA sequences with the same CDR3. This rearrangement joins TRBV7-2 to TRBJ2-2; D is uncertain. The V end lost 5 bases, the J end lost 7 bases, and 8 bases lay between the germline ends. Germline lookup yields CDR1 SGHTA and CDR2 FQGNSA. The CDR3 length is 12 residues. This chain's CDR3 is CASSLWGGELFF. The CDR3, as DNA: TGTGCCAGCAGCCTGTGGGGCGGGGAGCTGTTTTTT.

The V gene is TRBV7-9, the J gene TRBJ1-5, with D possibly being TRBD1 (6 bases). This CDR3 comprises 17 residues. CDR1 and CDR2 (germline): SEHNR, FQNEAQ (reference sequence). V lost 3 bases to trimming and J lost 3 bases, with 18 bases between them. CDR3 residues: CASSLTGIEGVNQPQHF. CDR3 nucleotide sequence: TGTGCCAGCAGCTTGACAGGTATTGAGGGTGTCAATCAGCCCCAGCATTTT. The variable domain in full, completed from reference TRBV7-9 and TRBJ1-5, reads DTGVSQNPRHKITKRGQNVTFRCDPISEHNRLYWYRQTLGQGPEFLTYFQNEAQLEKSRLLSDRFSAERPKGSFSTLEIQRTEQGDSAMYLCASSLTGIEGVNQPQHFGDGTRLSIL.

The chain uses TRBV7-2 and TRBJ1-2, with 12 nucleotides matching TRBD1. After removal of 4 bases from V and 4 bases from J, the junction contained 13 bases not matched to a gene. CDR3 length: 18 residues. Germline V CDR1 and CDR2: SGHTA, FQGNSA. The CDR3 nucleotides read TGTGCCAGCAGCTCCAGAACCCGGGACAGGGGGCTCGGCTATGGCTACACCTTC. Amino acid sequence: CASSSRTRDRGLGYGYTF.

The chain joins TRBV18 to TRBJ1-3; D not certain. Germline CDR1 reads KGHSH; CDR2 reads LQKENI. Trimming took off 2 bases at V and 0 bases at J, with 14 bases between the two ends. This CDR3 comprises 17 residues. The CDR3, as DNA: TGTGCCAGCTCACCAGTGGCAGACACTTACTCTGGAAACACCATATATTTT. This sequence encodes CASSPVADTYSGNTIYF.

This clone was seen ten or more times. The chain combines TRBV10-2 with TRBJ2-7; TRBD1 aligns across 7 bases. Unmatched junction bases numbered 5, after V lost 6 bases and J lost 6 bases. CDR1 and CDR2 from the germline V gene are WSHSY and SAAADI. The CDR3 is 12 residues long. The CDR3 DNA reads TGCGCCAGCAGGCAGGGGGACCGCGAGCAGTACTTC. Amino acid sequence: CASRQGDREQYF.